The clone carrying this TCR beta chain was observed a few times. The source material, RNA transcripts, was used to amplify TCR beta CDR3 regions. First-round RT-PCR targeting the TCR CDR3 was performed with the HTBI primer set. Each CDR3 protein is one row after TCRdb ran MiXCR on the multiplex PCR reads. The data contain hundreds of thousands of distinct CDR3 sequences, about 22% of them singletons. This sample stems from a study of T cells in Graves' hyperthyroidism and ophthalmopathy. With 4 bases removed from V and 3 bases from J, the gap between germline ends came to 10 bases. The CDR3 is 13 amino acids. Germline V gives CDR1 SGHDT, CDR2 YYEEEE. Each 10 ml fresh peripheral blood draw supplied the PBMCs.

The specimen sequenced was blood. The chain links TRBV5-6 to TRBJ1-2, with a possible D match to TRBD1 (6 bases). This TCR was recovered from a woman in her 70s with Graves' ophthalmopathy. In nucleotides, the CDR3 is TGTGCCAGCAGCCAGGGGACGGACTATGGCTACACCTTC. This gives the protein CASSQGTDYGYTF.